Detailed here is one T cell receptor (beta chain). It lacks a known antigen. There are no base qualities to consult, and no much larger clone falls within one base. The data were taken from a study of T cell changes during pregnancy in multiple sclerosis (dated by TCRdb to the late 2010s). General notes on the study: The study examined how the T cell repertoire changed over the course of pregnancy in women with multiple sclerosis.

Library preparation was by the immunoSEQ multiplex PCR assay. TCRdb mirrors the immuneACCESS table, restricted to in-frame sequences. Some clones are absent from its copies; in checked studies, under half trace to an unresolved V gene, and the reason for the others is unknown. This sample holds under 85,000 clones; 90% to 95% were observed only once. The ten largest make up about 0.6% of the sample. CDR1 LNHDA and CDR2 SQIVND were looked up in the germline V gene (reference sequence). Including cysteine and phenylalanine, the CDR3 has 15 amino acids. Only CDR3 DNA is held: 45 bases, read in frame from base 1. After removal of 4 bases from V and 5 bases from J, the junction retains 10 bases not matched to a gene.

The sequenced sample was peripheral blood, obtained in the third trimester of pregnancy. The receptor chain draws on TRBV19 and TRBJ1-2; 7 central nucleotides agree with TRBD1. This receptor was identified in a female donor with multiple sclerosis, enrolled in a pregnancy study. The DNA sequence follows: TGTGCCAGTAGTACCTCCTCCCGGGACAGATATGGCTACACCTTC. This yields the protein CASSTSSRDRYGYTF.